This TCR beta chain was recovered during a study of cytomegalovirus exposure and HLA in healthy donors. Study-wide points: Previous analysis showed most TCR beta V segments were productive about 87% or about 30% of the time. Sequencing depth roughly uniform across donors was assumed in presence/absence analyses.

Both 60 Vbeta primers and 13 Jbeta primers went into the PCR. Assay: immunoSEQ multiplex PCR; the TCRdb copy retains only in-frame clones and omits some. The table has some 150,000 clones, about four fifths seen once; the top ten hold approximately 2.6%. Per germline, CDR1 LGHNA and CDR2 YSLEER. The V end was cut by 3 bases, the J end by 9 bases, with 12 bases between. This CDR3 has 13 residues. Donors were ostensibly healthy at sampling, although undocumented immune exposures were probable. Regarding this clone: Its antigen is undetermined.

Specimen: PBMCs. The rearrangement uses TRBV4-3 and TRBJ1-5, with D perhaps matching TRBD1 (5 bases). The clonotype originates from a man aged 18 to 29 in good health and CMV-seronegative. DNA of the CDR3: TGCGCCAGCAGCCAGACCACCCAGGGGCCCCAGCATTTT. This translates into CASSQTTQGPQHF.